This is a list of T cell receptor beta chains from one sample in a study of blood T cell repertoires in COVID-19. Using immunoSEQ multiplex PCR, the repertoire was profiled, and TCRdb retains in-frame clones only, with some absent. The sample holds some 100,000 clones, roughly 87% seen once. Input material: peripheral blood. The receptors here all came from a human donor in a cohort sampled during active COVID-19. Each CDR3 is given with its conserved first and last residue. The D gene is left open where the match is weak. Part of the rows lack a size; the others show once, few, many or a class for expanded clones.

d_call j_call v_call clone_size cdr3_aa cdr3_nt
. TRBJ2-1 TRBV6-4 . CASSLGQQYNEQFF TGTGCCAGCAGTCTAGGACAGCAATACAATGAGCAGTTCTTC
TRBD2 TRBJ2-1 TRBV20-1 . CSASHQRGPNSYNEQFF TGCAGTGCTAGTCACCAGCGGGGGCCTAACTCCTACAATGAGCAGTTCTTC
TRBD1 TRBJ2-7 TRBV28 . CASHRDRGSYEQYF TGTGCCAGCCACCGGGACAGGGGATCCTACGAGCAGTACTTC
. TRBJ1-5 TRBV3-1/TRBV3-2 . CASSQGQVQHF TGTGCCAGCAGCCAAGGACAGGTTCAGCATTTT
TRBD1 TRBJ2-5 TRBV11-2 . CASRTIRPGGRETQYF TGTGCCAGCAGGACAATCCGCCCAGGGGGAAGAGAGACCCAGTACTTC
TRBD1 TRBJ2-1 TRBV29-1 . CSVGQGIYNEQFF TGCAGCGTTGGACAGGGGATCTACAATGAGCAGTTCTTC
. TRBJ1-1 TRBV27 . CASSIRQGKNTEAFF TGTGCCAGCAGTATACGCCAGGGGAAGAACACTGAAGCTTTCTTT
TRBD2 TRBJ2-2 TRBV5-5 . CASSSTGGGRNTGELFF TGTGCCAGCAGCTCAACGGGCGGGGGAAGGAACACCGGGGAGCTGTTTTTT
TRBD1 TRBJ1-4 TRBV6-4 once CASSRQGAKNEKLFF TGTGCCAGCAGCAGACAGGGGGCGAAGAATGAAAAACTGTTTTTT
. TRBJ2-2 TRBV19 . CASSPQGGTGELFF TGTGCCAGTAGTCCCCAGGGGGGTACCGGGGAGCTGTTTTTT
. TRBJ2-2 TRBV15 once CATRSGGPANTGELFF TGTGCCACTAGGAGTGGGGGCCCCGCGAACACCGGGGAGCTGTTTTTT
TRBD2 TRBJ2-5 TRBV5-4 . CASSSPSGGRQETQYF TGTGCCAGCAGCTCCCCTAGCGGGGGGAGACAAGAGACCCAGTACTTC
TRBD1 TRBJ2-4 TRBV29-1 . CSVTRQGENIQYF TGCAGCGTTACTCGACAGGGTGAGAACATTCAGTACTTC
. TRBJ2-2 TRBV25-1 . CASSATQGGTGELFF TGTGCCAGCAGTGCTACGCAAGGAGGGACCGGGGAGCTGTTTTTT
. TRBJ1-1 TRBV6-5 . CASRIASMNTEAFF TGTGCCAGCAGAATAGCCTCTATGAACACTGAAGCTTTCTTT
TRBD1 TRBJ1-4 TRBV6-5 . CASRDRVNHEKLFF TGTGCCAGCAGGGACAGGGTTAACCATGAAAAACTGTTTTTT
TRBD1 TRBJ1-4 TRBV6-5 . CASRSPGQGWEKLFF TGTGCCAGCAGGTCTCCGGGACAGGGCTGGGAAAAACTGTTTTTT
. TRBJ1-6 TRBV7-9 . CASSLGGSNSPLHF TGTGCCAGCAGCTTGGGAGGGTCTAATTCACCCCTCCACTTT
. TRBJ2-1 TRBV11-2 . CASSAIGVHNEQFF TGTGCCAGCAGCGCGATCGGGGTCCACAATGAGCAGTTCTTC
TRBD2 TRBJ2-4 TRBV5-1 . CASRSGLAGGRENIQYF TGCGCCAGCAGATCGGGACTAGCGGGGGGCCGGGAAAACATTCAGTACTTC
. TRBJ2-6 TRBV2 once CASSESRGANVLTF TGTGCCAGCAGTGAAAGCAGGGGGGCCAACGTCCTGACTTTC
. TRBJ2-3 TRBV7-7 . CASSLVADTDTQYF TGTGCCAGCAGCTTGGTAGCGGACACAGATACGCAGTATTTT
. TRBJ1-1 TRBV21-1 . CASSTDTLNTEAFF TGTGCCAGCAGCACGGACACCCTGAACACTGAAGCTTTCTTT
. TRBJ2-1 TRBV10-2 . CASSEGATRHEQFF TGCGCCAGCAGTGAGGGAGCGACCCGGCATGAGCAGTTCTTC
. TRBJ1-4 TRBV28 . CASTGGEGLFF TGTGCCAGCACGGGGGGAGAAGGACTGTTTTTT
. TRBJ2-3 TRBV6-2/TRBV6-3 . CASSYRGRADTQYF TGTGCCAGCAGTTACCGGGGTCGGGCAGATACGCAGTATTTT
TRBD1 TRBJ1-1 TRBV29-1 once CSVELQGVPEAFF TGCAGCGTTGAATTGCAGGGGGTGCCTGAAGCTTTCTTT
. TRBJ1-2 TRBV20-1 . CSASGGGGYTF TGCAGTGCTAGCGGGGGGGGTGGCTACACCTTC
TRBD1 TRBJ2-4 TRBV3-1/TRBV3-2 . CASSPTGGSLNIQYF TGTGCCAGCAGCCCAACAGGGGGCTCATTGAACATTCAGTACTTC
. TRBJ1-1 TRBV9 . CASSVAGRTEAFF TGTGCCAGCAGCGTAGCGGGGAGGACTGAAGCTTTCTTT
. TRBJ2-7 TRBV30 . CAWSVGGDYEQYF TGTGCCTGGAGTGTAGGAGGGGACTACGAGCAGTACTTC
TRBD2 TRBJ2-1 TRBV14 . CASSQDSSGLAGVLMNNEQFF TGTGCCAGCAGCCAAGATTCATCTGGACTAGCGGGAGTACTGATGAACAATGAGCAGTTCTTC
. TRBJ1-4 TRBV6-5 . CASSRTVNEKLFF TGTGCCAGCAGTCGGACTGTTAATGAAAAACTGTTTTTT
. TRBJ2-7 TRBV6-5 . CASSRGSEEQYF TGTGCCAGCAGCCGCGGTTCGGAAGAGCAGTACTTC
. TRBJ1-1 TRBV19 . CASTYSTLNTEAFF TGTGCCAGTACATATAGCACTTTGAACACTGAAGCTTTCTTT
. TRBJ2-7 TRBV19 . CASSATGSRYYEQYF TGTGCCAGTAGTGCAACAGGGTCACGATACTACGAGCAGTACTTC
. TRBJ2-5 TRBV5-5 . CASTLPRGNQETQYF TGTGCCAGCACCCTACCGCGGGGAAATCAAGAGACCCAGTACTTC
TRBD1 TRBJ1-5 TRBV24-1 . CATSDTGTGGQPQHF TGTGCCACCAGTGACACCGGGACAGGGGGTCAGCCCCAGCATTTT
TRBD1 TRBJ2-7 TRBV19 . CASRQGADYEQYF TGTGCCAGTAGACAGGGGGCGGACTACGAGCAGTACTTC
. TRBJ1-1 TRBV6-5 . CASSYERLNTEAFF TGTGCCAGCAGTTACGAGCGGTTGAACACTGAAGCTTTCTTT
TRBD2 TRBJ2-3 TRBV18 . CASSPGAGAPFTDTQYF TGTGCCAGCTCACCAGGAGCGGGGGCCCCCTTCACAGATACGCAGTATTTT
TRBD2 TRBJ2-7 TRBV11-2 once CASSTSGRGYEQYF TGTGCCAGCAGCACTAGCGGGAGGGGCTACGAGCAGTACTTC
. TRBJ2-7 TRBV9 . CASSVGTDPYLNYEQYF TGTGCCAGCAGCGTAGGGACAGATCCCTACCTTAACTACGAGCAGTACTTC
. TRBJ1-5 TRBV18 few CASSMDSFGNQPQHF TGTGCCAGCTCAATGGACAGTTTCGGCAATCAGCCCCAGCATTTT
. TRBJ2-5 TRBV24-1 . CAVRGGETQYF TGTGCCGTCAGGGGCGGAGAGACCCAGTACTTC
TRBD1 TRBJ1-3 TRBV9 . CASSPRTGEGNTIYF TGTGCCAGCAGCCCCCGGACAGGGGAAGGAAACACCATATATTTT